This T cell receptor beta chain comes out of a study of blood T cell repertoires in COVID-19. The ends were cut back, 0 bases at V and 5 bases at J, with 12 bases in the middle. This CDR3 has 15 residues. Germline CDR1 SGHDT, CDR2 YYEEEE. Per the authors' pipeline: How many nucleated cells were present was estimated from reference gene primer amplification. This table comes from immunoSEQ multiplex PCR, and its TCRdb copy is limited to in-frame clones, with some not included. V and J calls and clone size are as listed in that table; D and trimming were resolved from the DNA. There are around 200,000 clones in the sample; around 85% occur only once, and more than 5.5% lies in the top ten. This study enrolled people aged 18 to 89 from about two dozen US geographic areas. Cohort 3 recovered donors had two negative PCRs, clearance, or symptom resolution.

Source material: PBMCs or T cells enriched from blood (not recorded which). This clonotype was sampled from a man aged 40-49 years who had recovered from COVID-19. The chain joins TRBV5-6 to TRBJ1-5; TRBD1 might be the D (5 bases). The CDR3, as DNA: TGTGCCAGCAGCTTGGGGCGGGGGAATTATCAGCCCCAGCATTTT. It codes for CASSLGRGNYQPQHF.